These 15 T cell receptor beta chains were sequenced from one sample in a study of cytomegalovirus exposure and HLA in healthy donors (dated by TCRdb to the late 2010s). To prepare the library, the immunoSEQ multiplex PCR assay was applied. A mixture of 60 forward primers for TCR Vbeta segments and 13 reverse primers for TCR Jbeta segments was used in the multiplex PCR. The table was pulled from immuneACCESS by TCRdb, which kept in-frame rearrangements only. Such tables lose some clones; where checked, under half of the loss comes from unresolved V genes, and the rest has no known cause. The sample has 100,000 to 150,000 clones on record. The top ten hold approximately 1.5% of the sample. Sequenced material: PBMCs. Receptors were obtained from a woman in her 40s in good health and CMV-seronegative.

The CDR3 here is CASSETRGGYTF. As DNA, the CDR3 is TGTGCCAGCAGTGAAACAAGAGGGGGCTACACCTTC. The chain uses TRBV6-1 and TRBJ1-2; D remains ambiguous. There are 12 residues in the CDR3. Trimming took 2 bases from V and 8 from J, leaving 9 bases between them. Germline CDR1 is MNHNS and CDR2 is SASEGT.

The rearrangement links TRBV11-2 to TRBJ2-5; D might be TRBD2 (7 bases). The CDR3 extends over 14 amino acids. Trimming left V 1 base short and J 5 bases short, with 11 bases between. Per germline, CDR1 SGHAT and CDR2 FQNNGV. CDR3 amino acids: CASSLAGGRETQYF. As DNA, the CDR3 is TGTGCCAGCAGCTTAGCGGGGGGCAGGGAGACCCAGTACTTC. The full variable domain, with the rest looked up from reference TRBV11-2 and TRBJ2-5, is EAGVAQSPRYKIIEKRQSVAFWCNPISGHATLYWYQQILGQGPKLLIQFQNNGVVDDSQLPKDRFSAERLKGVDSTLKIQPAKLEDSAVYLCASSLAGGRETQYFGPGTRLLVL.

V gene TRBV5-1 combines with J gene TRBJ2-2; 8 positions match TRBD1. Trimming cost V 4 bases and J 5 bases; bases outside gene matches: 7. Germline-derived CDR1 and CDR2 are SGHRS and YFSETQ. The length of the CDR3 is 15 residues. The DNA for the CDR3 is TGCGCCAGCAGCCCCCGACAGGGGAAAACCGGGGAGCTGTTTTTT. It yields the protein CASSPRQGKTGELFF. Full variable domain (outside the CDR3, taken from reference TRBV5-1 and TRBJ2-2): KAGVTQTPRYLIKTRGQQVTLSCSPISGHRSVSWYQQTPGQGLQFLFEYFSETQRNKGNFPGRFSGRQFSNSRSEMNVSTLELGDSALYLCASSPRQGKTGELFFGEGSRLTVL.

J is TRBJ1-5 and V is TRBV28; 7 bases match TRBD1. V was clipped by 5 bases and J by 9 bases; unmatched bases: 13. The CDR3 is 15 amino acids. Germline values: CDR1 MDHEN, CDR2 SYDVKM. CDR3 in amino acids: CASSRRTGGMLPQHF. The CDR3 coding sequence is TGTGCCAGCAGTCGAAGGACAGGAGGGATGTTGCCCCAGCATTTT. The whole variable domain, filled in from reference TRBV28 and TRBJ1-5, reads DVKVTQSSRYLVKRTGEKVFLECVQDMDHENMFWYRQDPGLGLRLIYFSYDVKMKEKGDIPEGYSVSREKKERFSLILESASTNQTSMYLCASSRRTGGMLPQHFGDGTRLSIL.

The genes are TRBV7-3 and TRBJ2-5, with TRBD2 identical over 10 bases. Germline CDR1 SGHTA, CDR2 FQGTGA. This CDR3 is built from 18 residues. The V gene end was trimmed by 5 bases and the J gene end by 3 bases; junction bases not matched to a gene: 15. This CDR3 is CASSKKLLAGEPKETQYF. In DNA form, the CDR3 reads TGTGCCAGCAGCAAAAAGTTGCTAGCGGGAGAACCTAAAGAGACCCAGTACTTC.

The rearrangement links TRBV4-3 to TRBJ2-7; TRBD1 is a possible D gene (5 bases). V was cut by 0 bases and J by 3 bases, with 12 bases left in between. Germline assignment: CDR1 LGHNA and CDR2 YSLEER. There are 15 residues in the CDR3. The DNA for the CDR3 is TGCGCCAGCAGCCAAGATTCCCAGGGCATCTACGAGCAGTACTTC. Translating gives CASSQDSQGIYEQYF.

The chain combines TRBV7-8 with TRBJ2-7; D is ambiguous. Trimming stripped 5 bases from V and 1 base from J, with 9 bases between. The CDR3 extends over 13 amino acids. The germline CDR1 and CDR2 sequences are SGHVS and FQNEAQ. CDR3 region: CASSETESYEQYF. CDR3 DNA: TGTGCCAGCAGCGAAACAGAATCCTACGAGCAGTACTTC.

The chain uses TRBV27 and TRBJ2-3, with unresolved D. Germline lookup yields CDR1 MNHEY and CDR2 SMNVEV (reference sequence). V was trimmed by 5 bases and J by 2 bases, leaving 5 bases between them. This CDR3 is 12 amino acids long. CDR3 residues: CASSRPTDTQYF. Here the CDR3 DNA reads TGTGCCAGCAGTCGTCCCACAGATACGCAGTATTTT.

The chain employs TRBV19 and TRBJ2-1; 8 bases map to TRBD1. Germline V gene lookup returns CDR1 LNHDA and CDR2 SQIVND (reference sequence). V lost 3 bases and J lost 6; bases outside the gene matches: 7. This CDR3 comprises 15 residues. CDR3: CASSMGTGNFNEQFF. In DNA, the CDR3 is TGTGCCAGTAGTATGGGGACAGGCAATTTCAATGAGCAGTTCTTC. The full variable domain, in which reference TRBV19 and TRBJ2-1 provide the parts outside the CDR3, is DGGITQSPKYLFRKEGQNVTLSCEQNLNHDAMYWYRQDPGQGLRLIYYSQIVNDFQKGDIAEGYSVSREKKESFPLTVTSAQKNPTAFYLCASSMGTGNFNEQFFGPGTRLTVL.

The genes are TRBV29-1 and TRBJ1-2; D is unresolved. Trimming left V 6 bases short and J 3 bases short, with 5 bases between. The CDR3 has 10 residues. The germline V gene encodes CDR1 SQVTM and CDR2 ANQGSEA. In DNA form, the CDR3 reads TGCAGCGTCCAGGACTATGGCTACACCTTC. This codes for CSVQDYGYTF.

The chain links TRBV6-5 to TRBJ2-3; TRBD2 aligns across 10 bases. Germline CDR1 reads MNHEY; CDR2 reads SVGAGI. The CDR3 contains 15 residues. The trim removed 2 bases at V and 4 bases at J, leaving 3 bases unmatched. CDR3 protein: CASSYERGGPDTQYF. DNA for the CDR3: TGTGCCAGCAGTTACGAGCGGGGGGGCCCAGATACGCAGTATTTT.

The chain couples TRBV19 to TRBJ2-2; tentative D call: TRBD1 (5 bases). Germline V lookup: CDR1 LNHDA, CDR2 SQIVND (reference sequence). The CDR3 has 13 residues. Here the CDR3 DNA reads TGTGCGGGCTTTGACAGCAACACCGGGGAGCTGTTTTTT. Protein product: CAGFDSNTGELFF.

This chain connects TRBV5-6 to TRBJ1-3, with no clear D. Germline assignment: CDR1 SGHDT and CDR2 YYEEEE. The CDR3 extends over 12 amino acids. V lost 3 bases and J lost 4, with 5 bases in between. For the CDR3, the DNA is TGTGCCAGCAGCTATCGGGGAAACACCATATATTTT. Translated: CASSYRGNTIYF. Looking up the rest from reference TRBV5-6 and TRBJ1-3 gives the full variable domain: DAGVTQSPTHLIKTRGQQVTLRCSPKSGHDTVSWYQQALGQGPQFIFQYYEEEERQRGNFPDRFSGHQFPNYSSELNVNALLLGDSALYLCASSYRGNTIYFGEGSWLTVV.

The chain is built from TRBV9 and TRBJ2-3; D gene uncertain. V lost 0 bases and J 1 base, leaving 6 bases between the germline ends. Per germline, CDR1 SGDLS and CDR2 YYNGEE. The CDR3 consists of 14 residues. CDR3 region: CASSVGRGTDTQYF. CDR3 coding DNA: TGTGCCAGCAGCGTAGGACGGGGCACAGATACGCAGTATTTT.

The J gene is TRBJ1-2, the V gene TRBV15, with 7 bases lining up with TRBD1. In germline, CDR1 is LNHNV, CDR2 YYDKDF (reference sequence). V lost 5 bases to trimming and J lost 0 bases; unmatched junction nucleotides: 12. CDR3 length: 17 residues. The DNA for the CDR3 is TGTGCCACCAGCCCCCACCTGCGACAGGGTTCTAACTATGGCTACACCTTC. Its protein is CATSPHLRQGSNYGYTF.